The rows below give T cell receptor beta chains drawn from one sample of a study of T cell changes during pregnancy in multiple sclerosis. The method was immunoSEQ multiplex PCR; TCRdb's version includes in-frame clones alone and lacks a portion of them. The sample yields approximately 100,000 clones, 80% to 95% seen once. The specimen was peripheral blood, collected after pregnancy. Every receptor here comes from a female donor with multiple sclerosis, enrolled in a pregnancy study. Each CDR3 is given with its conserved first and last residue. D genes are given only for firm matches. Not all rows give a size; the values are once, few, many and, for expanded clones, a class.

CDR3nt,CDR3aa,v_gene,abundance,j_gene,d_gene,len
TGTGCCAGCAGTAACAATGAGCAGTTCTTC,CASSNNEQFF,TRBV7-2,-,TRBJ2-1,-,10
TGCAGCGTTGATGCGGGAAGGGGAGGGATAAACTACAATGAGCAGTTCTTC,CSVDAGRGGINYNEQFF,TRBV29-1,-,TRBJ2-1,TRBD2,17
TGTGCCAGCAGCCAGGGGGACGAGCAGTACTTC,CASSQGDEQYF,TRBV7-3,-,TRBJ2-7,TRBD1,11
TGTGCCAGTACCCTTACAGGGTGGGGTCAGCCCCAGCATTTT,CASTLTGWGQPQHF,TRBV19,-,TRBJ1-5,-,14
TGTGCCAACTCCCGGGACAGCTACAATGAGCAGTTCTTC,CANSRDSYNEQFF,TRBV6-1,-,TRBJ2-1,TRBD1,13
TGTGCCAGCAGCCCTACGGGGGGGTTGACAGATACGCAGTATTTT,CASSPTGGLTDTQYF,TRBV6-1,-,TRBJ2-3,TRBD2,15
TGCGCCAGCAGCTTGCCAGGGGGCAATGAGCAGTTCTTC,CASSLPGGNEQFF,TRBV5-1,-,TRBJ2-1,TRBD1,13
TGTGCCAGCAGCCTGGGACAGAACACCGGGGAGCTGTTTTTT,CASSLGQNTGELFF,TRBV7-9,-,TRBJ2-2,-,14
TGTGCCAGCAGCCTTGACAGATTCACCCCCAGCGAGCAGTACTTC,CASSLDRFTPSEQYF,TRBV6-1,-,TRBJ2-7,-,15
TGTGCCAGCAGTTCAACGACGGGAGGTGTCGAGCAGTACTTC,CASSSTTGGVEQYF,TRBV28,-,TRBJ2-7,TRBD2,14
TGTGCCAGCAGTTTATGGGCCGGGACTCTCCTCAATGAGCAGTTCTTC,CASSLWAGTLLNEQFF,TRBV27,-,TRBJ2-1,-,16
TGTGCCAGCAGCCTTTTTGGGGGGGACACTGAAGCTTTCTTT,CASSLFGGDTEAFF,TRBV7-3,-,TRBJ1-1,-,14
TGTGCCAGCAGCGATGAGCCGGACACTAACTATGGCTACACCTTC,CASSDEPDTNYGYTF,TRBV9,-,TRBJ1-2,-,15
TGTGCCAGTAGTATGGTCCCGAGCTCCTACAATGAGCAGTTCTTC,CASSMVPSSYNEQFF,TRBV19,-,TRBJ2-1,-,15
TGCGCCAGCAGCCAAGAGGGAACCACGGGGGCTAATGAAAAACTGTTTTTT,CASSQEGTTGANEKLFF,TRBV4-1,-,TRBJ1-4,-,17
TGTGCCAGCAGTGCCATACATTGGGAGGGGGTTACTGAAGCTTTCTTT,CASSAIHWEGVTEAFF,TRBV28,-,TRBJ1-1,-,16
TGTGCCAGCAGCTTAATAGGACAGGGGATAACCGGGGAGCTGTTTTTT,CASSLIGQGITGELFF,TRBV7-9,-,TRBJ2-2,TRBD1,16
TGTGCCAGCAGTGACAGGGTCCCGGGAAACACCATATATTTT,CASSDRVPGNTIYF,TRBV2,-,TRBJ1-3,-,14
TGTGCCAGCAGCTTAGAGTCCGCAGGGGAGGGAGAGACCCAGTACTTC,CASSLESAGEGETQYF,TRBV7-2,-,TRBJ2-5,-,16
TGTGCCATCGGGGTGACAGGGGGCACTGAAGCTTTCTTT,CAIGVTGGTEAFF,TRBV10-3,few,TRBJ1-1,TRBD1,13
TGTGCCATCAGTGAGTCGATAGCCCAAGACACCATATATTTT,CAISESIAQDTIYF,TRBV10-3,-,TRBJ1-3,-,14
TGTGCCAGCAGCTTGGGACAGGGAACAACTAATGAAAAACTGTTTTTT,CASSLGQGTTNEKLFF,TRBV5-4,-,TRBJ1-4,TRBD1,16
TGTGCCAGTAGTATGAGGTTCCTGCCTTCCACCGGGGAGCTGTTTTTT,CASSMRFLPSTGELFF,TRBV19,-,TRBJ2-2,-,16
TGTGCCAGCAGCTTATTTCCAGGGGGCGACTATGGCTACACCTTC,CASSLFPGGDYGYTF,TRBV7-2,-,TRBJ1-2,TRBD1,15
TGCGCCAGCAGGCCGAGTACAGGGGGCGCGTGGGAGACCCAGTACTTC,CASRPSTGGAWETQYF,TRBV5-1,-,TRBJ2-5,TRBD1,16
TGTGCCAGCAGCTTACCTAGCGGGGGCGGGAATGAGCAGTTCTTC,CASSLPSGGGNEQFF,TRBV7-2,-,TRBJ2-1,TRBD2,15
TGTGCCAGCAGCAATATCCATGAGCAGTTCTTC,CASSNIHEQFF,TRBV13,-,TRBJ2-1,-,11